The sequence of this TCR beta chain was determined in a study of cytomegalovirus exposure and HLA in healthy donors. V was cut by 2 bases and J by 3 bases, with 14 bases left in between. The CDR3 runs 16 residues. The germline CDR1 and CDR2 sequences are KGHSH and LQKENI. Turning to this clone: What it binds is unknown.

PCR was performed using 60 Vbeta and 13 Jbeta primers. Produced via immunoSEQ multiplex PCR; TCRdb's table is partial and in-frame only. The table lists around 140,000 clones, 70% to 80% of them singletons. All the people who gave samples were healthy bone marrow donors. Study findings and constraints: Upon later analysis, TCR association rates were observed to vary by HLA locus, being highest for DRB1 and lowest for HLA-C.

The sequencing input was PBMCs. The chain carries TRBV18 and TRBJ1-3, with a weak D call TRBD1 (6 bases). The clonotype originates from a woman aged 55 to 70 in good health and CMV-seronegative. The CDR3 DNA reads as TGTGCCAGCTCACCATCCAGGGGCACGTATGGAAACACCATATATTTT. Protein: CASSPSRGTYGNTIYF. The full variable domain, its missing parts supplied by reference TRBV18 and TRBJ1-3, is NAGVMQNPRHLVRRRGQEARLRCSPMKGHSHVYWYRQLPEEGLKFMVYLQKENIIDESGMPKERFSAEFPKEGPSILRIQQVVRGDSAAYFCASSPSRGTYGNTIYFGEGSWLTVV.